The T cell receptor (beta chain) described here comes from a study of CD8 T cells in Susac syndrome. TCR beta sequences were obtained from blood CD8+ and CD4+ T cells. FACS was used to enrich TEMRA cells, whereas the CD8+ and CD4+ T cells were obtained by negative isolation. It was with random hexamers that 0.5 to 1 ug RNA was reverse transcribed. The CDR3 of TCR beta was amplified by immunoSEQ multiplex PCR across 54 Vbeta and 13 Jbeta. TCRdb reprocessed the immunoSEQ multiplex PCR reads via MiXCR and lists one record per CDR3 protein. The data contain over 300,000 distinct CDR3 sequences, roughly nine tenths of them seen just once; the ten biggest clones take up less than 0.08%. This sequence originates from a human donor with multiple sclerosis. The sample comprised CD4+ T cells from PBMCs.

The CDR3 DNA reads as TGCGCCAGCAGCCAGGGGGACACGAGATCCTACGAGCAGTACTTC. Translated, it gives CASSQGDTRSYEQYF. The chain recombines TRBV4-1 with TRBJ2-7, with a possible D match to TRBD1 (6 bases). Germline V CDR1 and CDR2: MGHRA, YSYEKL. V shed 3 bases and J shed 1 base, with 13 bases lying between them. The CDR3 is made up of 15 amino acids.